One sample yielded the 14 T cell receptor beta chains listed below, sequenced in a study of OX40 agonist ivuxolimab in advanced cancers. TCRdb's table, derived via immunoSEQ multiplex PCR, lists solely in-frame clones and lacks some. Of around 50,000 clones in the sample, roughly 85% were seen once. Sequencing was performed on CD4+ or CD8+ T cells sorted from blood, taken in a trial of the OX40 agonist ivuxolimab. Every receptor here comes from an adult with an advanced solid tumor such as melanoma, head and neck, liver or kidney cancer.

The J gene is TRBJ2-7, the V gene TRBV19; 13 bases align to TRBD2. Germline trimming cut 4 bases from V and 7 bases from J; bases unmatched to any gene: 7. This CDR3 has 15 amino acids. The V gene's germline CDR1 is LNHDA and CDR2 SQIVND (reference sequence). The CDR3 reads CASSTGLAGSKEQYF. DNA for the CDR3: TGTGCCAGTAGTACGGGACTAGCGGGATCAAAGGAGCAGTACTTC. Drawing the rest from reference TRBV19 and TRBJ2-7, the complete variable domain is DGGITQSPKYLFRKEGQNVTLSCEQNLNHDAMYWYRQDPGQGLRLIYYSQIVNDFQKGDIAEGYSVSREKKESFPLTVTSAQKNPTAFYLCASSTGLAGSKEQYFGPGTRLTVT.

CDR3 protein: CASSPSRNLYDTGELFF. CDR3 nucleotides: TGCGCCAGCAGCCCATCACGGAATCTATATGACACCGGGGAGCTGTTTTTT. The chain links TRBV5-1 to TRBJ2-2; D gene uncertain. The CDR3 is 17 amino acids. Between the trimmed V and J ends, which lost 4 bases and 3 bases, there was a span of 19 bases. Germline-derived CDR1 and CDR2 are SGHRS and YFSETQ.

The rearrangement uses TRBV5-1 and TRBJ1-2, with unresolved D. Germline V gives CDR1 SGHRS, CDR2 YFSETQ. The CDR3 has 13 amino acids. The germline V and J ends were trimmed by 1 base and 4 bases, with 8 bases remaining between them. Here the CDR3 reads CASSLPGSYGYTF. The CDR3 DNA sequence: TGCGCCAGCAGCTTGCCGGGTAGCTATGGCTACACCTTC.

V gene TRBV25-1 combines with J gene TRBJ1-2; a possible D gene is TRBD1 (6 bases). There are 14 residues in the CDR3. V lost 4 bases and J 5 bases, leaving 14 bases between the germline ends. Germline CDR1 reads MGHDK; CDR2 reads SYGVNS. The CDR3 region has the DNA TGTGCCAGCAGTGCATCGGGGGGCAATTATGGCTACACCTTC. It specifies CASSASGGNYGYTF.

This rearrangement joins TRBV7-2 to TRBJ1-1; D ambiguous. V was shortened by 6 bases and J by 1 base, with 12 bases between the two germline ends. Looked up from germline, CDR1 is SGHTA and CDR2 is FQGNSA. The CDR3 has 14 amino acids. This CDR3 reads CASSSGLANTEAFF. CDR3 nucleotide sequence: TGTGCCAGCAGTTCTGGCCTTGCGAACACTGAAGCTTTCTTT.

This sequence joins TRBV7-2 and TRBJ2-3; 7 bases agree with TRBD2. V shed 1 base and J 9 bases; nucleotides not matched to a gene: 10. Germline assignment: CDR1 SGHTA and CDR2 FQGNSA. The CDR3 has 15 amino acids. The CDR3 nucleotides are TGTGCCAGCAGCTTAGAAGTTAGGCGGGAGTTCACGCAGTATTTT. As protein: CASSLEVRREFTQYF.

This chain's CDR3 is CASSLSVQGEDTYEQYF. The CDR3 nucleotides read TGTGCCAGCAGTTTATCCGTACAGGGCGAAGATACCTACGAGCAGTACTTC. This sequence joins TRBV27 and TRBJ2-7; D might be TRBD1 (6 bases). V was cut by 0 bases and J by 2 bases, with 17 bases left in between. The germline V gene encodes CDR1 MNHEY and CDR2 SMNVEV (reference sequence). This CDR3 region has 17 residues.

The chain links TRBV6-1 to TRBJ1-1; D possibly corresponds to TRBD1 (6 bases). Germline V lookup: CDR1 MNHNS, CDR2 SASEGT. V shed 2 bases and J shed 11 bases, with 18 bases lying between them. The CDR3 sequence is 14 residues long. This CDR3 is CASSEMGTSNGAFF. Here the CDR3 DNA reads TGTGCCAGCAGTGAAATGGGGACATCTAACGGGGCTTTCTTT.

The chain recombines TRBV5-5 with TRBJ2-7; the D gene is possibly TRBD1 (6 bases). CDR1 SGHKS and CDR2 YYEKEE come from the germline V gene (reference sequence). With 4 bases removed from V and 3 bases from J, the gap between germline ends came to 11 bases. This CDR3 contains 13 residues. This chain's CDR3 is CASSPVTGYEQYF. The CDR3 coding sequence is TGTGCCAGCAGCCCAGTGACAGGCTACGAGCAGTACTTC.

The rearrangement links TRBV5-6 to TRBJ1-2; no clear D. V was pared by 1 base and J by 5 bases, with 6 bases between. This CDR3 region has 12 residues. From germline, CDR1 is SGHDT and CDR2 YYEEEE. The CDR3 nucleotides are TGTGCCAGCAGCTTGCCCGCGTATGGCTACACCTTC. Its protein is CASSLPAYGYTF.

The J gene is TRBJ2-3, the V gene TRBV7-7; 7 bases are a match to TRBD2. V lost 0 bases to trimming and J lost 3 bases; unmatched junction nucleotides: 6. Germline CDR1 is SSHAT and CDR2 is FNYEAQ (reference sequence). The CDR3 loop spans 16 amino acids. The CDR3 reads CASSLAFGSGTDTQYF. In nucleotides, the CDR3 is TGTGCCAGCAGCTTAGCGTTCGGTAGCGGGACAGATACGCAGTATTTT.

V and J are TRBV11-2 and TRBJ1-5; tentative D call: TRBD1 (6 bases). Germline assignment: CDR1 SGHAT and CDR2 FQNNGV. The CDR3 loop spans 13 amino acids. V lost 5 bases to trimming and J lost 11 bases, with 16 bases between them. The CDR3 DNA reads TGTGCCAGCAGCCCGGAGGGACAACTGGCCCAGCATTTT. Its translation: CASSPEGQLAQHF.

The CDR3 sequence is CASASLGGVEQFF. The CDR3, as DNA: TGTGCCAGCGCATCCTTAGGGGGGGTCGAGCAGTTCTTC. The J gene is TRBJ2-1, the V gene TRBV2, with a possible D match to TRBD2 (7 bases). From germline, CDR1 is SNHLY and CDR2 FYNNEI. Trimming removed 8 bases at V and 10 bases at J, with 18 bases between. This CDR3 is built from 13 residues.

The rearrangement uses TRBV11-2 and TRBJ2-5; no clear D gene. CDR1 and CDR2 (germline): SGHAT, FQNNGV. V lost 0 bases, J lost 0 bases, and 5 bases lay in between. The CDR3 extends over 14 amino acids. The CDR3 reads CASSLDLYQETQYF. The CDR3, as DNA: TGTGCCAGCAGCTTAGATCTATACCAAGAGACCCAGTACTTC.